These 10 T cell receptor beta chains were all obtained from the same sample, sequenced in a study of CD8 T cells in ankylosing spondylitis. TCRdb reprocessed the 5' RACE reads via MiXCR and lists one record per CDR3 protein. The repertoire holds 250,000 or so distinct CDR3 sequences, with approximately 11% as singletons. Specimen: blood, either unsorted or a sorted T cell fraction (not recorded which). The origin of the receptors is a male donor with ankylosing spondylitis or in good health (not recorded which).

The chain links TRBV6-1 to TRBJ1-1; D is perhaps TRBD1 (5 bases). The ends were cut back, 5 bases at V and 4 bases at J, with 20 bases in the middle. The CDR3 spans 16 residues. Germline V gene lookup returns CDR1 MNHNS and CDR2 SASEGT. CDR3 amino acids: CASSTSVLLGGTEAFF. DNA of the CDR3: TGTGCCAGCAGTACCTCCGTCTTGTTGGGGGGCACTGAAGCTTTCTTT.

Only a few counts were recorded for this clonotype. V is TRBV6-5 and J is TRBJ2-7; 10 bases agree with TRBD1. The germline V gene encodes CDR1 MNHEY and CDR2 SVGAGI. Losses at the gene ends were 2 bases for V and 4 bases for J; bases not matched to a gene: 5. This CDR3 is built from 15 residues. The CDR3 region has the DNA TGTGCCAGCAGTTACCCGGGACAGGGGAGGTACGAGCAGTACTTC. Amino acid sequence: CASSYPGQGRYEQYF.

This clonotype was seen at least ten times. The junction and the germline gene differ at one end; a read error may be behind it. The chain carries TRBV29-1 and TRBJ2-3; 9 bases fit TRBD1. This CDR3 spans 13 amino acids. The germline V gene has CDR1 SQVTM and CDR2 ANQGSEA. The CDR3 sequence is CSVVTGGTDTQYF. CDR3 in DNA: TGCAGCGTTGTAACAGGGGGCACGGATACGCAGTATTTT.

In this sample, this clonotype turned up a few times. V gene TRBV12-3 or TRBV12-4 combines with J gene TRBJ2-2, with a tentative D call TRBD1 (5 bases). The CDR3 extends over 20 amino acids. Between the trimmed V and J ends, which lost 6 bases and 4 bases, there was a span of 30 bases. CDR3 nucleotides: TGTGCCAGCAGCTCCTTTCCGGTCCCAGGGCCTGCCCGTCGCACCGGGGAGCTGTTTTTT. It specifies CASSSFPVPGPARRTGELFF.

This clonotype has a handful of counts. V and J are TRBV12-3 or TRBV12-4 and TRBJ2-7, with D possibly TRBD2 on 5 matching bases. The CDR3 sequence is 14 residues long. V was clipped by 7 bases and J by 6 bases, with 19 bases between them. The CDR3 DNA reads as TGTGCCAGCACCCTGCGAGGGAGTCGTTCCGAGCAGTACTTC. Amino acids: CASTLRGSRSEQYF.

This clonotype appeared a few times. The J gene is TRBJ2-7, the V gene TRBV5-1, with D perhaps matching TRBD2 (5 bases). The germline V gene has CDR1 SGHRS and CDR2 YFSETQ. This CDR3 has 14 residues. Trimming removed 5 bases from V and 4 bases from J, with 16 bases in between. CDR3: CASSGVATRYEQYF. CDR3 bases: TGCGCCAGCAGTGGCGTAGCGACCCGATACGAGCAGTACTTC.

This clonotype was counted at least ten times. The V call is TRBV3-1, the J call TRBJ1-5, with D perhaps TRBD1 (5 bases). The CDR3 consists of 12 residues. The V end was cut by 2 bases, the J end by 6 bases, with 5 bases between. Germline values: CDR1 LGHDT, CDR2 YNNKEL (reference sequence). The CDR3 bases are TGTGCCAGCAGCCAAAGGGGTCAGCCCCAGCATTTT. Protein sequence: CASSQRGQPQHF.

The sample holds a few counts of this clonotype. The chain is built from TRBV9 and TRBJ2-2; 9 nucleotides agree with TRBD2. Looked up from germline, CDR1 is SGDLS and CDR2 is YYNGEE. The CDR3 contains 17 residues. The V gene end was trimmed by 4 bases and the J gene end by 7 bases; junction bases not matched to a gene: 14. The CDR3: CASSPPRASGTVGELFF. CDR3 bases: TGTGCCAGCAGCCCCCCCCGCGCTAGCGGGACTGTCGGGGAGCTGTTTTTT.

This clonotype was detected many times. The CDR3 DNA reads TGCGCCAGCAGTAACGCGAACTATGGCTACACCTTC. It specifies CASSNANYGYTF. The chain recombines TRBV10-1 with TRBJ1-2; D is unclear. Germline values: CDR1 WNHNN, CDR2 SYGVQD (reference sequence). The CDR3 sequence is 12 residues long. Between the trimmed V and J ends, which lost 5 bases and 2 bases, there was a span of 6 bases.

The chain employs TRBV7-9 and TRBJ1-6; D is ambiguous. This CDR3 region has 13 residues. V was pared by 0 bases and J by 16 bases, with 13 bases between. From germline, CDR1 is SEHNR and CDR2 FQNEAQ (reference sequence). The CDR3 nucleotides read TGTGCCAGCAGCTTAGCGAATTCCGCAAAACTCCACTTT. This encodes CASSLANSAKLHF.